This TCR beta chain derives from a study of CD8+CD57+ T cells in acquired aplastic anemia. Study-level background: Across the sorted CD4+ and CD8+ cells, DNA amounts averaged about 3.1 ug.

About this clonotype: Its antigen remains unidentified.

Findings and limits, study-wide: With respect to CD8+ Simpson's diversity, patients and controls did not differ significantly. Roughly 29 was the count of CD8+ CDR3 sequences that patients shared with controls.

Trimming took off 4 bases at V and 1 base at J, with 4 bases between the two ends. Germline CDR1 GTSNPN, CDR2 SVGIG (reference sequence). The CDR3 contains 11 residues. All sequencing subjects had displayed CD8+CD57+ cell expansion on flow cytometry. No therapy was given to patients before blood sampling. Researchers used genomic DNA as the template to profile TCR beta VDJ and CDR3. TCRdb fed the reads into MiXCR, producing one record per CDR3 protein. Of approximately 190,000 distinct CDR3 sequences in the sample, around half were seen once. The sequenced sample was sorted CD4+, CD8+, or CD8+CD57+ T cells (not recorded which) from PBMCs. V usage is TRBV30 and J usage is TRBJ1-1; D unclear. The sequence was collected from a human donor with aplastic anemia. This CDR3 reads CAWMANTEAFF. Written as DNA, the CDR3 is TGTGCCTGGATGGCGAACACTGAAGCTTTCTTT.